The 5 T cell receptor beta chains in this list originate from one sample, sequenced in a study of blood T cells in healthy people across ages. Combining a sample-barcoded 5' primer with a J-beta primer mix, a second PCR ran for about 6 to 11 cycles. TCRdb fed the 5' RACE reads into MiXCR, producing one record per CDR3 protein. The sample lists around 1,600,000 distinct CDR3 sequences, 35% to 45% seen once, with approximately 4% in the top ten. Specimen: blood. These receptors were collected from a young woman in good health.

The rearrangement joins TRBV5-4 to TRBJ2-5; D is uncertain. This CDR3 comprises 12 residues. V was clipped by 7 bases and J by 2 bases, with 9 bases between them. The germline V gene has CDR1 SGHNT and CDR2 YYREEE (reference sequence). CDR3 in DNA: TGTGCCAGCGGGGATAAACAAGAGACCCAGTACTTC. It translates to CASGDKQETQYF.

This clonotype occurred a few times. The CDR3 DNA reads TGCAGCGTTGATGGGGTGCCTAGCGGGGGGGGCAATGAGCAGTTCTTC. It specifies CSVDGVPSGGGNEQFF. V usage is TRBV29-1 and J usage is TRBJ2-1; TRBD2 agrees at 12 bases. The V gene's germline CDR1 is SQVTM and CDR2 ANQGSEA. Unmatched junction bases numbered 9, after V lost 3 bases and J lost 6 bases. The CDR3 contains 16 residues.

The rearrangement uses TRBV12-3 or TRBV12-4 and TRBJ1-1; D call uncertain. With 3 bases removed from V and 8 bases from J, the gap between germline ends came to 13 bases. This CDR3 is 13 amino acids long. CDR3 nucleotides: TGTGCCAGCAGTTTCGGCTCGGGTCGGGAAGCTTTCTTT. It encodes CASSFGSGREAFF.

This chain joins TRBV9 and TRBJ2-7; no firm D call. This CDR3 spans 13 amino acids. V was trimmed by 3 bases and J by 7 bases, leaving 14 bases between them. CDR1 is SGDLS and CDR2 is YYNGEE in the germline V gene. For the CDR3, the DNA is TGTGCCAGCAGCGGAGGTAGTCTCGATGAGCAGTACTTC. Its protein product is CASSGGSLDEQYF. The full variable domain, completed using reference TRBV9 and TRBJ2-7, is DSGVTQTPKHLITATGQRVTLRCSPRSGDLSVYWYQQSLDQGLQFLIQYYNGEERAKGNILERFSAQQFPDLHSELNLSSLELGDSALYFCASSGGSLDEQYFGPGTRLTVT.

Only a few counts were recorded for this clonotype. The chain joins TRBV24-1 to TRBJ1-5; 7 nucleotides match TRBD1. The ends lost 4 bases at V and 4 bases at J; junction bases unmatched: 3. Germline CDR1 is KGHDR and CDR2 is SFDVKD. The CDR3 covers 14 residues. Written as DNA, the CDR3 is TGTGCCACCAGTGAGCGGACAGGAAATCAGCCCCAGCATTTT. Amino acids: CATSERTGNQPQHF.